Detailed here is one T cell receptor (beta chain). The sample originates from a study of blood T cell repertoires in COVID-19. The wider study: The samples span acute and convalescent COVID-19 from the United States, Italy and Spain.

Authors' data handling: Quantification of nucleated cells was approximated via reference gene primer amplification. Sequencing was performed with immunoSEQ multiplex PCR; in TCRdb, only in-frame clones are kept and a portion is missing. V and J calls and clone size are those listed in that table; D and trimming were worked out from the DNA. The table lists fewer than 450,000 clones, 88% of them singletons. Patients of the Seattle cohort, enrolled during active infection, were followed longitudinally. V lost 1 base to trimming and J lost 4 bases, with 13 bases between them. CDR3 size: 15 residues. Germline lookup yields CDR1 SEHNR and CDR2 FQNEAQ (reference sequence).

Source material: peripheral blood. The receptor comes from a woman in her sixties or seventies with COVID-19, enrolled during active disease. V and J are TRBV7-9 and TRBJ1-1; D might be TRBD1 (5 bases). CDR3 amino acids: CASSLVEGIFTEAFF. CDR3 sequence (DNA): TGTGCCAGCAGCTTAGTGGAGGGGATTTTCACTGAAGCTTTCTTT. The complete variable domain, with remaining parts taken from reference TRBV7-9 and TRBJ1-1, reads DTGVSQNPRHKITKRGQNVTFRCDPISEHNRLYWYRQTLGQGPEFLTYFQNEAQLEKSRLLSDRFSAERPKGSFSTLEIQRTEQGDSAMYLCASSLVEGIFTEAFFGQGTRLTVV.